One T cell receptor beta chain is described in this entry. This sample is part of a study of blood T cell repertoires in COVID-19. Study details: The samples span acute and convalescent COVID-19 from the United States, Italy and Spain.

This CDR3 is 12 amino acids long. From germline, CDR1 is LGHDT and CDR2 YNNKEL (reference sequence). V was cut by 3 bases and J by 1 base, with 3 bases left in between. Generated by immunoSEQ multiplex PCR, the TCRdb table keeps only in-frame clones and is missing some. This sample has approximately 140,000 clones, with about 81% found just once. The TCR originated in a woman older than 75 with acute or convalescent COVID-19. The chain is built from TRBV3-1 (or the pseudogene TRBV3-2) and TRBJ1-2; D is undetermined. Input material: peripheral blood. CDR3 DNA: TGTGCCAGCAGCCAGTATAACTATGGCTACACCTTC. Translation: CASSQYNYGYTF.